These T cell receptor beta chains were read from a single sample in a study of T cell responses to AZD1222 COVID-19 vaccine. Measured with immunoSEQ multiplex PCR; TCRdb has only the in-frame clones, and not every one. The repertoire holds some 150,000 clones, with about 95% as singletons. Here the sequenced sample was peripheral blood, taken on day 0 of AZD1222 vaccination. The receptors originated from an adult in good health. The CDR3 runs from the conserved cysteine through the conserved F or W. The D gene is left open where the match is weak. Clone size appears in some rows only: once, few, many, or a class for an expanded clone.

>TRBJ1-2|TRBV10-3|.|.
CAIRGRGASGYTF
TGTGCCATCAGGGGACGGGGGGCCTCTGGCTACACCTTC
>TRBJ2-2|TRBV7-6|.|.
CASSSGTPPTGELFF
TGTGCCAGCAGCTCTGGGACGCCTCCCACCGGGGAGCTGTTTTTT
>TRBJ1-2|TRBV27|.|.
CASSLLDSNYGYTF
TGTGCCAGCAGTTTACTTGACAGTAACTATGGCTACACCTTC
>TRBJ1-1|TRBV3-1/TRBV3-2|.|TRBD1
CASSLGQANTEAFF
TGTGCCAGCAGCCTCGGACAGGCGAACACTGAAGCTTTCTTT
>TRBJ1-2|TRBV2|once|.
CASSEIQVLGYTF
TGTGCCAGCAGTGAAATCCAAGTCCTTGGCTACACCTTC
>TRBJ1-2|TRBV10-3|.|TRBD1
CAISEGGQVRESYGYTF
TGTGCCATCAGTGAAGGGGGACAGGTCCGTGAGAGCTATGGCTACACCTTC
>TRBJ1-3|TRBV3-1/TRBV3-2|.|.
CASSQDELGGNTIYF
TGTGCCAGCAGCCAAGATGAGTTGGGGGGAAACACCATATATTTT
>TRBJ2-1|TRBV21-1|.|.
CASSKSFRRTPRNEQFF
TGTGCCAGCAGCAAATCTTTCAGGCGGACCCCTCGTAATGAGCAGTTCTTC
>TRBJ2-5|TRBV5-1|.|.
CASSLIYETQYF
TGCGCCAGCAGCTTGATCTATGAGACCCAGTACTTC
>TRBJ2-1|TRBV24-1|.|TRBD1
CATSATGARNEQFF
TGTGCCACCAGTGCCACAGGGGCCCGCAATGAGCAGTTCTTC